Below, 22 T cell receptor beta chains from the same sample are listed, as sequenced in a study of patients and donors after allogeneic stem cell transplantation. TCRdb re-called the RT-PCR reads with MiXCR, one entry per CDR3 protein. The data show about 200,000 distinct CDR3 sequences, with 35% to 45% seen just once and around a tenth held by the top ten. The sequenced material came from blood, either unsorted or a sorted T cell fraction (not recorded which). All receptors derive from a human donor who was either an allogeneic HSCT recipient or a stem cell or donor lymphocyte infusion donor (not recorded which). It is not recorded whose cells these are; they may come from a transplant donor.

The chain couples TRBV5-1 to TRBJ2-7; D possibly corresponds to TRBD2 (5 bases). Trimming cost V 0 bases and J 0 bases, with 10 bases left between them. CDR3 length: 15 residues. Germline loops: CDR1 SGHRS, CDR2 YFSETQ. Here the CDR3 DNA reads TGCGCCAGCAGCTTGGCCGCGGGCCTCTCCTACGAGCAGTACTTC. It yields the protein CASSLAAGLSYEQYF. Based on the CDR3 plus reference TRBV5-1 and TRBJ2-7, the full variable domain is KAGVTQTPRYLIKTRGQQVTLSCSPISGHRSVSWYQQTPGQGLQFLFEYFSETQRNKGNFPGRFSGRQFSNSRSEMNVSTLELGDSALYLCASSLAAGLSYEQYFGPGTRLTVT.

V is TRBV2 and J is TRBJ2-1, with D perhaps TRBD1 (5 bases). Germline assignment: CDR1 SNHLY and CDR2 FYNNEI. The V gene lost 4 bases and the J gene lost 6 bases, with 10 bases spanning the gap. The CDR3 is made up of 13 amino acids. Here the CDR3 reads CASSGERGNEQFF. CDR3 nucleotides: TGTGCCAGCAGTGGAGAAAGGGGCAATGAGCAGTTCTTC.

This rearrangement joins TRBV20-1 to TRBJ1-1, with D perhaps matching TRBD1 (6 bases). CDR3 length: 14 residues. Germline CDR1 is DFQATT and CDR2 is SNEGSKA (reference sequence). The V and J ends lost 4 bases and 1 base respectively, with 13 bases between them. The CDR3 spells CSAKVGHQNTEAFF. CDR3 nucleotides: TGCAGTGCTAAAGTGGGACACCAGAACACTGAAGCTTTCTTT.

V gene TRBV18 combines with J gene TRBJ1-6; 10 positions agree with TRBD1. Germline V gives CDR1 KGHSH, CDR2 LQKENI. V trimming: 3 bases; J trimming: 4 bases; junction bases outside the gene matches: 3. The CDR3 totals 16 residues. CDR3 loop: CASSPRDRGYNSPLHF. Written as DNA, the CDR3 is TGTGCCAGCTCACCCCGGGACAGGGGATATAATTCACCCCTCCACTTT.

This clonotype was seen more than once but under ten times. The DNA of the CDR3 is TGCGCCAGCAGCTCCGGGACAATTAATTCACCCCTCCACTTT. It codes for CASSSGTINSPLHF. The chain employs TRBV5-1 and TRBJ1-6, with a weak D call TRBD1 (6 bases). The CDR3 runs to 14 residues. V was cut by 3 bases and J by 6 bases, with 10 bases left in between. In germline, CDR1 is SGHRS, CDR2 YFSETQ. Together with reference TRBV5-1 and TRBJ1-6, the CDR3 gives the full variable domain: KAGVTQTPRYLIKTRGQQVTLSCSPISGHRSVSWYQQTPGQGLQFLFEYFSETQRNKGNFPGRFSGRQFSNSRSEMNVSTLELGDSALYLCASSSGTINSPLHFGNGTRLTVT.

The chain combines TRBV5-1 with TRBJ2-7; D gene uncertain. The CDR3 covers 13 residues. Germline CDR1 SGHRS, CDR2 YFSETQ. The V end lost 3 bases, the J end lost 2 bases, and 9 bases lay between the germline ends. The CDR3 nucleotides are TGCGCCAGCAGCTCCCGCGGACCCTACGAGCAGTACTTC. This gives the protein CASSSRGPYEQYF.

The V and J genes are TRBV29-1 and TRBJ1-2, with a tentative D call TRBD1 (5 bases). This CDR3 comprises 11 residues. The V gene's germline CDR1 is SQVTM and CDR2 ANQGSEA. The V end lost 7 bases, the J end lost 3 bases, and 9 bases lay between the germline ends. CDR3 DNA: TGCAGCGCCGGGACTGACTATGGCTACACCTTC. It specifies CSAGTDYGYTF.

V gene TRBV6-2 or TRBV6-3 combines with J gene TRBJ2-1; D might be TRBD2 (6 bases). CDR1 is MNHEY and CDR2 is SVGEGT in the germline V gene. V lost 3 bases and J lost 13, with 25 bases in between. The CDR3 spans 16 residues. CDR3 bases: TGTGCCAGCAGTTATTTCAGGGACTCCCCGGCGGACGAACAGTTCTTC. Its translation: CASSYFRDSPADEQFF.

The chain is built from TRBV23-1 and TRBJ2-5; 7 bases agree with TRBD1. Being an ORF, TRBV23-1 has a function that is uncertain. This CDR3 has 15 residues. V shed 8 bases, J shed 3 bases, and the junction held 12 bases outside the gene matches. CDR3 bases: TGCGCCAGCGCGAACCTCCGGGACAGCGAAGAGACCCAGTACTTC. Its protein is CASANLRDSEETQYF.

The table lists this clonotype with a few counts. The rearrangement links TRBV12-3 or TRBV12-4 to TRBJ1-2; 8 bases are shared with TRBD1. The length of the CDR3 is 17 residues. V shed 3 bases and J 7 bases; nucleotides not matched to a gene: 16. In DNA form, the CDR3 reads TGTGCCAGCAGTTTCTCCGGACAGGGTTGGGTTTCGAGTGGCTACACCTTC. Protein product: CASSFSGQGWVSSGYTF.

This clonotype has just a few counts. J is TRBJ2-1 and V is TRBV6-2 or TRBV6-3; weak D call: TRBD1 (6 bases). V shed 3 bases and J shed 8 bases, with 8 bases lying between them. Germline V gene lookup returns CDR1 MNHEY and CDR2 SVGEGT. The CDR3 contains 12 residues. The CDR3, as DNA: TGTGCCAGCAGTTATACAGGGCATGAGCAGTTCTTC. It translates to CASSYTGHEQFF.

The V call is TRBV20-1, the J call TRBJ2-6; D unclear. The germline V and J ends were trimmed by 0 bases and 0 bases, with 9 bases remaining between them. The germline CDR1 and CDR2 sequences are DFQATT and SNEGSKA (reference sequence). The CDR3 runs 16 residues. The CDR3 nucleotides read TGCAGTGCTAGAGATCTTACAAACTCTGGGGCCAACGTCCTGACTTTC. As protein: CSARDLTNSGANVLTF.

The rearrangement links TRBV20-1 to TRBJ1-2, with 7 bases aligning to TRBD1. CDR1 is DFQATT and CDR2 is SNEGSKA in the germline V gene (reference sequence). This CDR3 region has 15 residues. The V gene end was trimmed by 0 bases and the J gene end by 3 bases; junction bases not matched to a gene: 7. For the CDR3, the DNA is TGCAGTGCTAGAGAATTCGGACAGGTCGACTATGGCTACACCTTC. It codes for CSAREFGQVDYGYTF.

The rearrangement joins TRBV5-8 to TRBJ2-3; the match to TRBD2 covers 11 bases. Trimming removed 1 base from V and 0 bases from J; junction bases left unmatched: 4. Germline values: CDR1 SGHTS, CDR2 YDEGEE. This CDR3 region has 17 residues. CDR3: CASSLTSGGPSTDTQYF. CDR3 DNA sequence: TGTGCCAGCAGCTTGACTAGCGGGGGCCCTAGCACAGATACGCAGTATTTT.

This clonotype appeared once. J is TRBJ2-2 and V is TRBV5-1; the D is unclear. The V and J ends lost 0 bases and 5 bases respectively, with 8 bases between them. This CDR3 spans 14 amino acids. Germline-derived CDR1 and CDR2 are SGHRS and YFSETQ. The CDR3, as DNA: TGCGCCAGCAGCTTGGAAGGGCGTACCGGGGAGCTGTTTTTT. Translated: CASSLEGRTGELFF.

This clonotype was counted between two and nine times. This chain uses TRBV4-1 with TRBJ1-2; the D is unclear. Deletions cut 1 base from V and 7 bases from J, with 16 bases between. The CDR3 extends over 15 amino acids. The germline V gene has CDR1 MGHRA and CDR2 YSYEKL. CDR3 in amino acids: CASSQGLGFSSGYTF. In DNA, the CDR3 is TGCGCCAGCAGCCAAGGTCTGGGGTTTAGTAGTGGCTACACCTTC.

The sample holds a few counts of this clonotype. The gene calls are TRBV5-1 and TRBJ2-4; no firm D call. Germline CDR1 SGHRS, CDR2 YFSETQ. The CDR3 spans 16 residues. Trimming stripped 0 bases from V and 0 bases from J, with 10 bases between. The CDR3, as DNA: TGCGCCAGCAGCTTGGAGCCCGCCCTAGCCAAAAACATTCAGTACTTC. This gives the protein CASSLEPALAKNIQYF.

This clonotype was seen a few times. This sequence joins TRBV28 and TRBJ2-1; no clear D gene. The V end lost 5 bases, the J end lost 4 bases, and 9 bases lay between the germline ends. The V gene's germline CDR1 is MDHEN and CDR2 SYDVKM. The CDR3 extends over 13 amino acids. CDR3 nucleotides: TGTGCCAGCAGTCGGCCTTTGTACAATGAGCAGTTCTTC. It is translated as CASSRPLYNEQFF.

The CDR3: CASSPALGHYNEQFF. CDR3 in DNA: TGCGCCAGCAGCCCCGCTTTAGGGCACTACAATGAGCAGTTCTTC. This chain uses TRBV5-1 with TRBJ2-1; D is undetermined. Germline loops: CDR1 SGHRS, CDR2 YFSETQ. The V and J ends lost 4 bases and 3 bases respectively, with 14 bases between them. CDR3 length equals 15 residues.

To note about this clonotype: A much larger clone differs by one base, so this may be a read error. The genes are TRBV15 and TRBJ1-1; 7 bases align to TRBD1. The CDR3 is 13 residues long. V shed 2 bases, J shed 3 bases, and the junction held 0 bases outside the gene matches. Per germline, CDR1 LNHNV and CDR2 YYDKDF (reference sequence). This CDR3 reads CATSRQGDTEAFF. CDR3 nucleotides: TGTGCCACCAGCAGACAGGGGGACACTGAAGCTTTCTTT.

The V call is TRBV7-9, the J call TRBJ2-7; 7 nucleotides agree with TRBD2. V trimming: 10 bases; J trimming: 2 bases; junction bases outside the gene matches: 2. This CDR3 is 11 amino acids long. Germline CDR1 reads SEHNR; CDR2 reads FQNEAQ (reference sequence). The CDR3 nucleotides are TGTGCCACAGCGGGGACCTACGAGCAGTACTTC. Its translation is CATAGTYEQYF.

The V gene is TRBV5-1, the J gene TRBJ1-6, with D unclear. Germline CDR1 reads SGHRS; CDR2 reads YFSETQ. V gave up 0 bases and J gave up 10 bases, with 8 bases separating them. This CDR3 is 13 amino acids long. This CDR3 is CASSLGAESPLHF. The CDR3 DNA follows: TGCGCCAGCAGCTTGGGTGCAGAGTCACCCCTCCACTTT.